Below, 29 T cell receptor beta chains from the same sample are listed, as sequenced in a study of blood T cells in healthy people across ages. Together with a sample-barcoded 5' primer, a J-beta primer mix was included in a second PCR lasting about 7 to 11 cycles. TCRdb analysed the 5' RACE reads with MiXCR anew, one entry per CDR3 protein. The sample has roughly 800,000 distinct CDR3 sequences, roughly 24% seen once. The same data also contributed to another study, on T cells of mothers and their children.

Sequenced input: blood. These receptor sequences come from a boy younger than 18 in good health.

This clonotype was picked up a small number of times. This rearrangement joins TRBV4-1 to TRBJ1-5, with a tentative D call TRBD1 (5 bases). The CDR3 totals 15 residues. Trimming pared 4 bases from V and 0 bases from J, leaving 10 bases between. CDR1 is MGHRA, CDR2 YSYEKL, per germline. CDR3 DNA: TGCGCCAGCAGCCTGGGAGGGGTTAGCAATCAGCCCCAGCATTTT. Translating it yields CASSLGGVSNQPQHF.

CDR3 amino acids: CSVGLGVEYEQYF. The CDR3 nucleotides read TGCAGCGTTGGGCTGGGGGTGGAGTACGAGCAGTACTTC. The chain employs TRBV29-1 and TRBJ2-5; D could derive from TRBD1 or TRBD2 (5 bases each). The J call may be faulty, since TRBJ2-7 better matches the DNA end. The germline V gene encodes CDR1 SQVTM and CDR2 ANQGSEA. This CDR3 spans 13 amino acids.

This clonotype was recorded a few times. The rearrangement joins TRBV12-3 or TRBV12-4 to TRBJ1-4; 8 nucleotides align to TRBD1. Losses at the gene ends were 6 bases for V and 5 bases for J; bases not matched to a gene: 8. The CDR3 is 15 residues long. CDR3 DNA sequence: TGTGCCAGCAGCTACTCTCGGACAGGGAATGAAAAACTGTTTTTT. It codes for CASSYSRTGNEKLFF.

This rearrangement joins TRBV10-3 to TRBJ2-6; tentative D call: TRBD1 (6 bases). The germline V and J ends were trimmed by 5 bases and 1 base, with 9 bases remaining between them. The length of the CDR3 is 15 residues. CDR1 ENHRY and CDR2 SYGVKD come from the germline V gene. In DNA form, the CDR3 reads TGTGCCATCAGTCCTACAGGGTCTGGGGCCAACGTCCTGACTTTC. Encoded protein: CAISPTGSGANVLTF.

This clonotype was picked up a small number of times. V is TRBV28 and J is TRBJ2-7, with 8 bases identical to TRBD1. The CDR3 covers 15 residues. V shed 4 bases, J shed 1 base, and the junction held 6 bases outside the gene matches. Germline CDR1 and CDR2: MDHEN and SYDVKM. CDR3 region: CASSSPTGASYEQYF. CDR3 sequence (DNA): TGTGCCAGCAGTTCCCCGACAGGGGCATCCTACGAGCAGTACTTC.

V and J are TRBV6-5 and TRBJ2-7, with D maybe TRBD1 (6 bases). This CDR3 has 15 amino acids. Trimming took 1 base from V and 4 from J, leaving 14 bases between them. Germline CDR1 reads MNHEY; CDR2 reads SVGAGI. CDR3 region: CASSYYREVSYEQYF. CDR3 DNA sequence: TGTGCCAGCAGTTACTACAGGGAAGTCTCTTACGAGCAGTACTTC.

This clonotype was observed a handful of times. The rearrangement links TRBV12-3 or TRBV12-4 to TRBJ1-2, with no clear D. This CDR3 contains 13 residues. Trimming cost V 3 bases and J 1 base, with 6 bases left between them. The CDR3 reads CASSLGVNYGYTF. For the CDR3, the DNA is TGTGCCAGCAGTTTGGGTGTTAACTATGGCTACACCTTC.

This clonotype came up a few times. The rearrangement joins TRBV6-4 to TRBJ1-3; perhaps TRBD1 as D (5 bases). Trimming took 8 bases from V and 3 from J, leaving 11 bases between them. This CDR3 comprises 13 residues. The germline CDR1 and CDR2 sequences are MRHNA and SNTAGT. The CDR3 loop reads CASVRDCGNTIYF. The DNA of the CDR3 is TGTGCCAGCGTACGGGACTGTGGAAACACCATATATTTT.

As for this clonotype: One junction end does not reproduce the germline sequence, and a read error may be involved. The CDR3 is CASSEATQGYGYTF. The CDR3 bases are TGTGCCAGCAGCGAAGCGACCCAGGGCTATGGCTACACCTTC. The chain has TRBV6-1 and TRBJ1-2, with D possibly being TRBD1 (5 bases). This CDR3 region has 14 residues. Germline loops: CDR1 MNHNS, CDR2 SASEGT.

This clonotype was counted a few times. The J gene is TRBJ2-7, the V gene TRBV4-1, with 9 bases that match TRBD2. The V gene end was trimmed by 2 bases and the J gene end by 2 bases; junction bases not matched to a gene: 7. Germline values: CDR1 MGHRA, CDR2 YSYEKL. The CDR3 is 16 amino acids. As DNA, the CDR3 is TGCGCCAGCAGCCAAATGGGCGAGCGGGGGGCCTACGAGCAGTACTTC. Translated, it gives CASSQMGERGAYEQYF.

The table lists this clonotype with a few counts. This chain links TRBV4-2 with TRBJ2-5; 15 positions match TRBD2. V gave up 4 bases and J gave up 2 bases; unmatched junction bases: 5. The length of the CDR3 is 17 residues. Germline V gene lookup returns CDR1 LGHNA and CDR2 YNFKEQ. CDR3 sequence: CASSPGLAGGTQETQYF. The CDR3 DNA sequence: TGTGCCAGCAGCCCGGGACTAGCGGGAGGAACACAAGAGACCCAGTACTTC.

The CDR3 DNA sequence: TGCAGTGCTAGGACCCAGGGGCCGGGTGAAAAACTGTTTTTT. Its protein is CSARTQGPGEKLFF. V gene TRBV20-1 combines with J gene TRBJ1-4; tentatively, D is TRBD1 (6 bases). Germline CDR1 DFQATT, CDR2 SNEGSKA (reference sequence). Between the trimmed V and J ends, which lost 3 bases and 7 bases, there was a span of 15 bases. This CDR3 has 14 amino acids.

This clonotype was counted a few times. The CDR3 bases are TGTGCCAGCAGCTTAGGGTTCCAAGAATCCTACGAGCAGTACTTC. Encoded protein: CASSLGFQESYEQYF. The chain uses TRBV7-2 and TRBJ2-7; D unclear. The V gene's germline CDR1 is SGHTA and CDR2 FQGNSA. CDR3 size: 15 residues. V was pared by 1 base and J by 1 base, with 11 bases between.

This clonotype turned up a few times. This sequence joins TRBV7-9 and TRBJ2-5, with D possibly TRBD2 on 6 matching bases. Trimming removed 0 bases from V and 2 bases from J, with 10 bases in between. CDR1 and CDR2 (germline): SEHNR, FQNEAQ (reference sequence). The CDR3 extends over 15 amino acids. The CDR3 spells CASSLAAGTQETQYF. The CDR3 bases are TGTGCCAGCAGCTTAGCTGCGGGGACTCAAGAGACCCAGTACTTC.

This clonotype has only a few counts. V and J are TRBV10-2 and TRBJ2-1, with 12 bases matching TRBD2. Germline V gives CDR1 WSHSY, CDR2 SAAADI. V lost 6 bases, J lost 0 bases, and 9 bases stayed unmatched. The CDR3 is made up of 18 amino acids. CDR3: CASRKPGLAGRSYNEQFF. CDR3 bases: TGCGCCAGCAGGAAACCGGGACTAGCGGGTCGCTCCTACAATGAGCAGTTCTTC.

The rearrangement joins TRBV29-1 to TRBJ2-1; 8 bases line up with TRBD2. Germline V gene lookup returns CDR1 SQVTM and CDR2 ANQGSEA. CDR3 size: 14 residues. The CDR3 reads CSGLAGSSYNEQFF. DNA of the CDR3: TGCAGTGGGTTAGCGGGGAGTTCCTACAATGAGCAGTTCTTC.

This clonotype was detected only a few times. V is TRBV20-1 and J is TRBJ1-5; TRBD1 matches at 9 bases. CDR3 length: 15 amino acids. Germline V gene lookup returns CDR1 DFQATT and CDR2 SNEGSKA (reference sequence). J was trimmed by 4 bases and V by 2 bases; bases with no gene match: 6. In DNA, the CDR3 is TGCAGTGCTAGAAAATCGGGACAGGGTAATCAGCCCCAGCATTTT. This codes for CSARKSGQGNQPQHF.

Notes on this clonotype: A read error may account for a junction end that differs from germline. The chain recombines TRBV6-2 or TRBV6-3 with TRBJ2-1; D might be TRBD1 (7 bases). This CDR3 spans 11 amino acids. Germline CDR1 and CDR2: MNHEY and SVGEGT. The CDR3 protein is CASSQGGSRSF. Written as DNA, the CDR3 is TGTGCCAGCAGCCAGGGGGGATCTCGGTCCTTC.

The chain carries TRBV20-1 and TRBJ2-5, with D unclear. The CDR3 loop spans 10 amino acids. Germline CDR1 DFQATT, CDR2 SNEGSKA (reference sequence). The V gene lost 3 bases and the J gene lost 5 bases, with 4 bases spanning the gap. The CDR3 spells CSASSETQYF. The CDR3 DNA follows: TGCAGTGCTAGTAGCGAGACCCAGTACTTC.

The rearrangement links TRBV29-1 to TRBJ2-5, with a possible D match to TRBD2 (7 bases). The germline gives CDR1 SQVTM, CDR2 ANQGSEA. The CDR3 consists of 15 residues. Trimming pared 2 bases from V and 1 base from J, leaving 14 bases between. The CDR3 coding sequence is TGCAGCGTTGAACTCGGGGGGCACCCCCAAGAGACCCAGTACTTC. Its translation: CSVELGGHPQETQYF.

This clonotype came up a few times. This rearrangement joins TRBV5-1 to TRBJ1-2; D might be TRBD1 (6 bases). Germline CDR1 reads SGHRS; CDR2 reads YFSETQ. The ends were cut back, 4 bases at V and 0 bases at J, with 16 bases in the middle. This CDR3 contains 16 residues. The CDR3 DNA reads as TGCGCCAGCAGCGCCGGGACAATAGGAGCTAACTATGGCTACACCTTC. Translated, it gives CASSAGTIGANYGYTF.

This clonotype was counted a few times. The chain carries TRBV12-3 or TRBV12-4 and TRBJ2-7; possible D gene TRBD1, 6 bases. V was clipped by 2 bases and J by 6 bases, with 14 bases between them. The CDR3 consists of 14 residues. CDR3 protein: CASSLPDRTCEQYF. In DNA form, the CDR3 reads TGTGCCAGCAGTTTACCGGACAGAACCTGCGAGCAGTACTTC.

This clonotype has a handful of counts. The V and J genes are TRBV5-1 and TRBJ2-1; 8 nucleotides agree with TRBD1. Germline-derived CDR1 and CDR2 are SGHRS and YFSETQ. The CDR3 has 15 amino acids. The ends lost 4 bases at V and 0 bases at J; junction bases unmatched: 3. The CDR3: CASSGQGNSYNEQFF. DNA of the CDR3: TGCGCCAGCAGCGGACAGGGAAACTCCTACAATGAGCAGTTCTTC.

Only a few counts were recorded for this clonotype. The J gene is TRBJ1-2, the V gene TRBV6-1, with TRBD1 matching over 8 bases. The CDR3 sequence is 15 residues long. Germline CDR1 reads MNHNS; CDR2 reads SASEGT. V lost 1 base and J lost 4; bases outside the gene matches: 5. The CDR3 nucleotides are TGTGCCAGCAGTGAAGAGGCAGGGGGCGGCTATGGCTACACCTTC. Protein: CASSEEAGGGYGYTF.

As DNA, the CDR3 is TGTGCCAGCTCACAGGGACAGCCTAATCAGCCCCAGCATTTT. The encoded protein is CASSQGQPNQPQHF. The chain has TRBV18 and TRBJ1-5, with 7 bases that match TRBD1. CDR1 and CDR2 (germline): KGHSH, LQKENI. The CDR3 covers 14 residues. V shed 4 bases and J 4 bases; nucleotides not matched to a gene: 4.

This chain joins TRBV28 and TRBJ1-5; 10 bases line up with TRBD1. CDR3 size: 17 residues. Germline-derived CDR1 and CDR2 are MDHEN and SYDVKM. V was clipped by 6 bases and J by 7 bases; unmatched bases: 15. Here the CDR3 reads CASSLGGQGTSLQPQHF. The CDR3 nucleotides are TGTGCCAGCAGCCTCGGGGGACAGGGGACCTCCTTGCAGCCCCAGCATTTT.

This clonotype has more than one count but fewer than ten. At one end, the junction sequence differs from germline, possibly due to a read error. This sequence joins TRBV6-2 or TRBV6-3 and TRBJ2-1, with a possible D match to TRBD1 (5 bases). The CDR3 length is 12 residues. Germline-derived CDR1 and CDR2 are MNHEY and SVGEGT. CDR3 residues: CASLGHYNEQFF. The CDR3 region has the DNA TGTGCCAGCCTCGGACACTACAATGAACAGTTCTTC.

This clonotype has just a few counts. This chain joins TRBV12-3 or TRBV12-4 and TRBJ2-1; a possible D gene is TRBD2 (7 bases). V lost 5 bases, J lost 1 base, and 15 bases lay in between. The CDR3 is made up of 16 amino acids. The CDR3 coding sequence is TGTGCCAGCAGTGTGGCCGGGGGGCCATCCTACAATGAGCAGTTCTTC. Amino acids: CASSVAGGPSYNEQFF.

The V and J genes are TRBV2 and TRBJ1-2, with 9 bases identical to TRBD1. The CDR3 is 15 amino acids. The trim removed 3 bases at V and 3 bases at J, leaving 5 bases unmatched. Germline CDR1 SNHLY, CDR2 FYNNEI. The chain's CDR3 is CASSEWTGADYGYTF. In DNA, the CDR3 is TGTGCCAGCAGTGAGTGGACAGGGGCAGACTATGGCTACACCTTC.